This passage covers 19 T cell receptor beta chains from one sample sequenced in a study of shared clonotypes between healthy human individuals. Clones were read by immunoSEQ multiplex PCR, and TCRdb kept only the in-frame ones, dropping some. The data show roughly 2.1 million clones, around 93% seen once. Naive CD8 cells were CD45RO-negative, positively selected for CCR7, excluding terminally differentiated effector memory CD45RA+ cells. The sample comprised naive CD8+ T cells from PBMCs. Every receptor here comes from a man aged 18 to 29 in good health. Some clones in this sample may be carry-over from other donors' samples.

In the case of this clone: Other DNA sequences of this sample code for an identical CDR3. The rearrangement joins TRBV7-9 to TRBJ2-7, with 10 bases lining up with TRBD1. The V segment lost 4 bases and the J segment 1 base; nucleotides outside the gene matches: 7. The CDR3 runs to 16 residues. Per germline, CDR1 SEHNR and CDR2 FQNEAQ (reference sequence). CDR3 bases: TGTGCCAGCAGCTCACCCCGGGACAGGGGTTCCTACGAGCAGTACTTC. Translation: CASSSPRDRGSYEQYF.

The V and J genes are TRBV5-1 and TRBJ2-7; 13 bases agree with TRBD2. Germline V gives CDR1 SGHRS, CDR2 YFSETQ. Losses at the gene ends were 4 bases for V and 7 bases for J; bases not matched to a gene: 5. This CDR3 has 14 amino acids. CDR3 coding DNA: TGCGCCAGCAGCGAGGGACTAGCGGGGAGGGAGCAGTACTTC. It specifies CASSEGLAGREQYF.

The V gene is TRBV13, the J gene TRBJ1-1; D may be TRBD1 (6 bases). The germline V and J ends were trimmed by 2 bases and 5 bases, with 12 bases remaining between them. The CDR3 runs to 14 residues. The germline gives CDR1 PRHDT, CDR2 FYEKMQ (reference sequence). The DNA for the CDR3 is TGTGCCAGCAGCTTATTGAGGGGGAGGACTGAAGCTTTCTTT. Amino acid sequence: CASSLLRGRTEAFF.

The chain uses TRBV14 and TRBJ2-1, with D perhaps matching TRBD1 (5 bases). This CDR3 comprises 15 residues. V lost 4 bases and J 0 bases, leaving 10 bases between the germline ends. Germline V CDR1 and CDR2: SGHDN, FVKESK. CDR3: CASSPDISSYNEQFF. CDR3 in DNA: TGTGCCAGCAGCCCGGACATCAGCTCCTACAATGAGCAGTTCTTC.

The chain uses TRBV7-3 and TRBJ1-3, with D possibly matching TRBD1 (5 bases). The CDR3 is 18 amino acids. V was trimmed by 2 bases and J by 0 bases, leaving 17 bases between them. Germline lookup yields CDR1 SGHTA and CDR2 FQGTGA. The CDR3 nucleotides read TGTGCCAGCAGCTTATTACCGAAAGACAGAGTCTCTGGAAACACCATATATTTT. It specifies CASSLLPKDRVSGNTIYF.

J is TRBJ2-7 and V is TRBV4-2; the match to TRBD2 covers 9 bases. Germline assignment: CDR1 LGHNA and CDR2 YNFKEQ. Trimming removed 1 base from V and 5 bases from J; junction bases left unmatched: 6. The CDR3 consists of 15 residues. CDR3 DNA: TGTGCCAGCAGCCAAGCGGCGGGAGGGCCCCACGAGCAGTACTTC. Its translation: CASSQAAGGPHEQYF.

The chain has TRBV5-6 and TRBJ1-5; the D gene is possibly TRBD1 (5 bases). Germline CDR1 is SGHDT and CDR2 is YYEEEE. The CDR3 totals 14 residues. Trimming took off 2 bases at V and 6 bases at J, with 12 bases between the two ends. CDR3 sequence (DNA): TGTGCCAGCAGCTTTGGGGGGGTTCTTCAGCCCCAGCATTTT. Its translation is CASSFGGVLQPQHF.

The chain combines TRBV7-8 with TRBJ1-4, with D possibly matching TRBD1 (5 bases). With 4 bases removed from V and 8 bases from J, the gap between germline ends came to 23 bases. Per germline, CDR1 SGHVS and CDR2 FQNEAQ. The CDR3 is made up of 17 amino acids. As DNA, the CDR3 is TGTGCCAGCAGCTCCGGCTTTACAGGATCGCGTGGGGAAAAACTGTTTTTT. Translation: CASSSGFTGSRGEKLFF. Complete variable domain (other parts from reference TRBV7-8 and TRBJ1-4): GAGVSQSPRYKVAKRGQDVALRCDPISGHVSLFWYQQALGQGPEFLTYFQNEAQLDKSGLPSDRFFAERPEGSVSTLKIQRTQQEDSAVYLCASSSGFTGSRGEKLFFGSGTQLSVL.

V is TRBV27 and J is TRBJ2-2, with D possibly being TRBD2 (5 bases). CDR1 is MNHEY, CDR2 SMNVEV, per germline (reference sequence). Between the trimmed V and J ends, which lost 5 bases and 2 bases, there was a span of 15 bases. This CDR3 has 16 amino acids. In DNA, the CDR3 is TGTGCCAGCAGTCCCAGTCCGGGGATAAACACCGGGGAGCTGTTTTTT. Translating gives CASSPSPGINTGELFF.

The chain carries TRBV27 and TRBJ1-3, with D possibly being TRBD1 (6 bases). Germline lookup yields CDR1 MNHEY and CDR2 SMNVEV (reference sequence). Deletions cut 7 bases from V and 4 bases from J, with 17 bases between. This CDR3 is built from 15 residues. The CDR3: CASTPPGGFGNTIYF. The CDR3 DNA reads as TGTGCCAGCACCCCCCCCGGGGGCTTCGGAAACACCATATATTTT.

The chain employs TRBV7-6 and TRBJ2-2; D gene uncertain. Per germline, CDR1 SGHVS and CDR2 FNYEAQ. The CDR3 runs to 13 residues. The V gene lost 5 bases and the J gene lost 5 bases, with 9 bases spanning the gap. CDR3: CASSEDQTGELFF. The CDR3 DNA reads as TGTGCCAGCAGCGAGGACCAGACCGGGGAGCTGTTTTTT.

The chain uses TRBV28 and TRBJ2-7; 7 positions match TRBD2. Trimming removed 2 bases from V and 5 bases from J; junction bases left unmatched: 9. The CDR3 contains 15 residues. Germline CDR1 is MDHEN and CDR2 is SYDVKM. The CDR3 coding sequence is TGTGCCAGCAGTTTAGAAAAGTCTGGGAGGGACGAGCAGTACTTC. Translated: CASSLEKSGRDEQYF.

The chain is built from TRBV7-3 and TRBJ2-1; 7 positions agree with TRBD1. This CDR3 has 15 amino acids. The germline V gene has CDR1 SGHTA and CDR2 FQGTGA. Trimming cost V 2 bases and J 3 bases; bases outside gene matches: 4. The CDR3 reads CASSLWDSNYNEQFF. The DNA for the CDR3 is TGTGCCAGCAGCTTATGGGACAGCAACTACAATGAGCAGTTCTTC.

Here the CDR3 DNA reads TGCGCCAGCAGTGAGTCCTCCTGGGGGCCCACAGATACGCAGTATTTT. Protein: CASSESSWGPTDTQYF. J is TRBJ2-3 and V is TRBV10-1, with D possibly matching TRBD1 (6 bases). The CDR3 contains 16 residues. Germline CDR1 reads WNHNN; CDR2 reads SYGVQD (reference sequence). The germline V and J ends were trimmed by 0 bases and 2 bases, with 12 bases remaining between them.

This chain joins TRBV5-5 and TRBJ2-7; D remains unclear. The CDR3 is 15 residues long. The ends were cut back, 0 bases at V and 2 bases at J, with 12 bases in the middle. CDR1 and CDR2 from the germline V gene are SGHKS and YYEKEE (reference sequence). This CDR3 is CASSLVVNPTYEQYF. In DNA, the CDR3 is TGTGCCAGCAGCTTGGTAGTTAACCCCACCTACGAGCAGTACTTC. Full variable domain (outside the CDR3, taken from reference TRBV5-5 and TRBJ2-7): DAGVTQSPTHLIKTRGQQVTLRCSPISGHKSVSWYQQVLGQGPQFIFQYYEKEERGRGNFPDRFSARQFPNYSSELNVNALLLGDSALYLCASSLVVNPTYEQYFGPGTRLTVT.

V usage is TRBV7-9 and J usage is TRBJ2-7; 7 positions match TRBD2. CDR3 length equals 16 residues. J was trimmed by 0 bases and V by 6 bases; bases with no gene match: 11. In germline, CDR1 is SEHNR, CDR2 FQNEAQ (reference sequence). CDR3 sequence: CASSPNSGGPSYEQYF. The CDR3 bases are TGTGCCAGCAGTCCTAATTCGGGAGGACCCTCCTACGAGCAGTACTTC.

Written as DNA, the CDR3 is TGTGCCAGCAGCTCGCCTTTAGCGGGAGGGGATGGCACAGATACGCAGTATTTT. Its translation: CASSSPLAGGDGTDTQYF. The V gene is TRBV5-4, the J gene TRBJ2-3, with 11 bases lining up with TRBD2. V trimming: 3 bases; J trimming: 1 base; junction bases outside the gene matches: 10. The length of the CDR3 is 18 residues. From germline, CDR1 is SGHNT and CDR2 YYREEE (reference sequence). Combining the CDR3 with reference TRBV5-4 and TRBJ2-3 gives the whole variable domain ETGVTQSPTHLIKTRGQQVTLRCSSQSGHNTVSWYQQALGQGPQFIFQYYREEENGRGNFPPRFSGLQFPNYSSELNVNALELDDSALYLCASSSPLAGGDGTDTQYFGPGTRLTVL.

This clone has just a few counts. The chain joins TRBV6-5 to TRBJ1-1, with TRBD1 matching over 7 bases. The CDR3 runs 14 residues. The trim removed 7 bases at V and 5 bases at J, leaving 10 bases unmatched. From germline, CDR1 is MNHEY and CDR2 SVGAGI. DNA of the CDR3: TGTGCCAGCACCTCGACAGGGATCAGAACTGAAGCTTTCTTT. Protein: CASTSTGIRTEAFF.

This clone has a handful of counts. Other DNA sequences of this sample code for an identical CDR3. The V and J genes are TRBV2 and TRBJ1-5; D remains unclear. V was pared by 3 bases and J by 2 bases, with 5 bases between. The V gene's germline CDR1 is SNHLY and CDR2 FYNNEI. This CDR3 is built from 13 residues. The CDR3 region has the DNA TGTGCCAGCAGTGATACGGGCAATCAGCCCCAGCATTTT. This encodes CASSDTGNQPQHF. The whole variable domain, filled in from reference TRBV2 and TRBJ1-5, reads EPEVTQTPSHQVTQMGQEVILRCVPISNHLYFYWYRQILGQKVEFLVSFYNNEISEKSEIFDDQFSVERPDGSNFTLKIRSTKLEDSAMYFCASSDTGNQPQHFGDGTRLSIL.